A single sample gave rise to the 3 T cell receptor beta chains below, sequenced in a study of blood T cell repertoires in COVID-19. Measured with immunoSEQ multiplex PCR; TCRdb has only the in-frame clones, and not every one. The table lists about 440,000 clones, approximately 88% of them singletons. Specimen: peripheral blood. These receptors all come from a woman between 45 and 65 years old with COVID-19, enrolled during active disease.

The V call is TRBV3-1 (or the pseudogene TRBV3-2), the J call TRBJ2-5; TRBD1 might be the D (5 bases). Germline values: CDR1 LGHDT, CDR2 YNNKEL (reference sequence). The V end lost 3 bases, the J end lost 2 bases, and 16 bases lay between the germline ends. The CDR3 sequence is 16 residues long. As DNA, the CDR3 is TGTGCCAGCAGCCATCAGGGAAGGGCCTCACAAGAGACCCAGTACTTC. It translates to CASSHQGRASQETQYF.

The gene calls are TRBV28 and TRBJ2-1; D call uncertain. Trimming removed 7 bases at V and 0 bases at J, with 16 bases between. The CDR3 has 16 amino acids. The germline gives CDR1 MDHEN, CDR2 SYDVKM. CDR3 amino acids: CASTARRALSYNEQFF. Here the CDR3 DNA reads TGTGCCAGCACTGCTCGGCGAGCGCTCTCCTACAATGAGCAGTTCTTC.

The table lists this clone with a count of one. The chain recombines TRBV9 with TRBJ2-3; 8 nucleotides agree with TRBD2. Per the germline V gene, CDR1 is SGDLS and CDR2 is YYNGEE. The CDR3 is made up of 15 amino acids. V lost 1 base, J lost 2 bases, and 3 bases stayed unmatched. The CDR3 reads CASSVIAGNTDTQYF. CDR3 bases: TGTGCCAGCAGCGTAATAGCGGGGAACACAGATACGCAGTATTTT.